The source of this TCR beta chain is a study of cytomegalovirus exposure and HLA in healthy donors. About the study: The 120 or so validation repertoires were produced on the same platform as the roughly 660 repertoires of the first cohort. This was reported in a later analysis.

Donors came from a validation cohort of approximately 110 subjects, distinct from the first 666-subject cohort. The CDR3 sequence is 14 residues long. Trimming cost V 1 base and J 7 bases, with 13 bases left between them. The germline V gene has CDR1 MNHNS and CDR2 SASEGT. TCRdb's table, derived via immunoSEQ multiplex PCR, lists solely in-frame clones and lacks some. The repertoire holds around 180,000 clones, 86% seen once, with roughly 1.5% in the top ten. The sequenced sample consisted of PBMCs. The chain joins TRBV6-1 to TRBJ1-2, with D tentatively TRBD1 (5 bases). This clonotype was obtained from a woman between 18 and 30 years old in good health and CMV-seronegative. This chain's CDR3 is CASSEGAGFGGYTF. The CDR3 nucleotides read TGTGCCAGCAGTGAAGGGGCAGGGTTTGGTGGCTACACCTTC.